Listed below are T cell receptor beta chains from one sample, sequenced in a study of T-cell memory formation after mild COVID-19. TCRdb re-called the 5' RACE reads through MiXCR, storing one row per CDR3 protein. The sample shows about 150,000 distinct CDR3 sequences, 20% to 25% of them seen only once. The sample consisted of PBMCs or a T cell subset sorted from them (not recorded which). The receptors derive from an adult woman who had mild COVID-19 (a few samples of this study predate the infection). Cell type and time point are not known. Both conserved end residues are part of each CDR3. The D gene is left open where the match is weak. Some rows have no size entry. The others give once, few or many, or a class for an expanded clone.

-,TRBV6-5,-,TRBJ1-2,TGTGCCAGCAGTTGGACACCTGCTTCTAACTATGGCTACACCTTC,CASSWTPASNYGYTF
few,TRBV7-9,-,TRBJ1-4,TGTGCCAGCAGCCATCCCACAGGAGCGGCTGGGGAAAAACTGTTTTTT,CASSHPTGAAGEKLFF
-,TRBV6-2/TRBV6-3,-,TRBJ2-1,TGTGCCAGCAGTTATGGCGGGCCGTACAATGAGCAGTTCTTC,CASSYGGPYNEQFF
-,TRBV7-9,TRBD2,TRBJ2-1,TGTGCCAGCAGCCAAACTCCGGGACTAGCGTTTGGGGCCTCCTACAATGAGCAGTTCTTC,CASSQTPGLAFGASYNEQFF
-,TRBV9,-,TRBJ2-1,TGTGCCAGCAGCCCCTGGGGTTCCCAAGGCAATGAGCAGTTCTTC,CASSPWGSQGNEQFF
-,TRBV4-1,TRBD1,TRBJ2-2,TGCGCCAGCAGCCGAGACAGGGCCACCGGGGAGCTGTTTTTT,CASSRDRATGELFF
many,TRBV24-1,-,TRBJ1-5,TGTGCCACCAGTGACTCCTCAGGGGTCAATATCAATCAGCCCCAGCATTTT,CATSDSSGVNINQPQHF
-,TRBV9,TRBD1,TRBJ2-6,TGTGCCAGCAGCGCCGGGACAGGGGTTATTGGGGCCAACGTCCTGACTTTC,CASSAGTGVIGANVLTF
few,TRBV4-1,TRBD2,TRBJ2-7,TGCGCCAGCAGCCATACCCCCAGCGGGGACTACGAGCAGTACTTC,CASSHTPSGDYEQYF
-,TRBV4-3,-,TRBJ2-7,TGCGCCAGCAGCCAAGATTTGGACGATTACGAGCAGTACTTC,CASSQDLDDYEQYF
-,TRBV29-1,-,TRBJ2-7,TGCAGCGCGTTGTTGGGGGGAGAGCAGTACTTC,CSALLGGEQYF
-,TRBV6-2/TRBV6-3,-,TRBJ2-1,TGTGCCAGCAGTTTCGGTCCGGGACACAATGAGCAGTTCTTC,CASSFGPGHNEQFF
-,TRBV7-8,TRBD1,TRBJ2-4,TGTGCCAGCAGCCTCCGGACAGGGTTTGGAAACATTCAGTACTTC,CASSLRTGFGNIQYF
few,TRBV5-1,TRBD1,TRBJ2-7,TGCGCCAGCAGCTTCGTGCCGGGACAGTATACTGAAGAGCAGTACTTC,CASSFVPGQYTEEQYF
few,TRBV6-6,TRBD1,TRBJ1-1,TGTGCCAGCAGTCCCTCACAGGGGGAAGGTACTGAAGCTTTCTTT,CASSPSQGEGTEAFF
few,TRBV5-6,TRBD2,TRBJ2-7,TGTGCCAGCAGAGCCGGGACTAGCGGATGGTACGAGCAGTACTTC,CASRAGTSGWYEQYF
many,TRBV11-2,-,TRBJ2-1,TGTGCCAGCAGCCTACGGACTGGAACCTACTCCTACAATGAGCAGTTCTTC,CASSLRTGTYSYNEQFF
-,TRBV5-1,-,TRBJ2-1,TGCGCCAGCAGCTTGGCCGGGGGGCCGAATGAGCAGTTCTTC,CASSLAGGPNEQFF
-,TRBV5-1,TRBD2,TRBJ2-1,TGCGCCAGCAGCTTCAGACTAGCAGCTGAGCAGTTCTTC,CASSFRLAAEQFF
-,TRBV5-5,TRBD1,TRBJ2-7,TGTGCCAGCAGCTTTCGACAGGGAATTTACGAGCAGTACTTC,CASSFRQGIYEQYF
-,TRBV19,TRBD1,TRBJ2-7,TGTGCCAGTAGTATCGGGACAGGATACTTCACCGGCGAGCAGTACTTC,CASSIGTGYFTGEQYF
-,TRBV29-1,-,TRBJ2-1,TGCAGCGCCGAACGCACGAGCGATGAGCAGTTCTTC,CSAERTSDEQFF
-,TRBV7-2,TRBD1,TRBJ2-3,TGTGCCAGCAGCTCCGGGCCGGACAGGATATCAGATACGCAGTATTTT,CASSSGPDRISDTQYF
-,TRBV20-1,-,TRBJ2-1,TGCAGTGCCGCGGGACACGACGATGAGCAGTTCTTC,CSAAGHDDEQFF
-,TRBV21-1,-,TRBJ2-1,TGTGCCAGCAGCAAAGCCACCGGATTTTCGCGGGAGGTGCACAATGAGCAGTTCTTC,CASSKATGFSREVHNEQFF
few,TRBV7-2,TRBD1,TRBJ2-7,TGTGCCAGCAGCCTATGGACAGGGGGCTACGAGCAGTACTTC,CASSLWTGGYEQYF
-,TRBV24-1,TRBD1,TRBJ2-5,TGTGCCACCAGTGATTTGGACAGGGGGCGCGGAGAGACCCAGTACTTC,CATSDLDRGRGETQYF
few,TRBV12-3/TRBV12-4,-,TRBJ2-5,TGTGCCAGCAGCCCACCCTTCCGGACTGAAGAGACCCAGTACTTC,CASSPPFRTEETQYF
few,TRBV16,-,TRBJ1-1,TGTGCCAGCAGCCAATATTCAGGGATAACTGAAGCTTTCTTT,CASSQYSGITEAFF
few,TRBV24-1,-,TRBJ1-5,TGTGCCACCAGTGATTCCACCCGTGAGCCCCAGCATTTT,CATSDSTREPQHF
-,TRBV27,-,TRBJ2-1,TGTGCCAGCAGAACCCACAGGGCCACCTCCTACAATGAGCAGTTCTTC,CASRTHRATSYNEQFF
-,TRBV4-1,-,TRBJ1-1,TGCGCCAGCAGCCAAGTAGCGGCAGGGCTTAACACTGAAGCTTTCTTT,CASSQVAAGLNTEAFF
-,TRBV21-1,-,TRBJ2-7,TGTGCCAGCAGCAAAGCGCGAGCGAGGTTCACAGGGCGGATTTACGAGCAGTACTTC,CASSKARARFTGRIYEQYF
few,TRBV6-6,-,TRBJ1-4,TGTGCCAGCAGTTTGGAGACAGGCAGACTGTTTTTT,CASSLETGRLFF
few,TRBV6-5,TRBD2,TRBJ2-7,TGTGCCAGCAGTTACTCGGGAGCGGGAGGGCCTAGCTCCTACGAGCAGTACTTC,CASSYSGAGGPSSYEQYF
few,TRBV7-9,TRBD2,TRBJ2-1,TGTGCCAGCAGCCCCCACGGGACTAGCGGGGCCCGGCATGAGCAGTTCTTC,CASSPHGTSGARHEQFF
few,TRBV7-9,TRBD1,TRBJ2-1,TGTGCCAGCAGCCAATTCCCGGACAGGGGGCTCGGTAATGAGCAGTTCTTC,CASSQFPDRGLGNEQFF
few,TRBV5-6,TRBD2,TRBJ2-1,TGTGCCAGCAGCTTAGTACTAGCGGGGTATGAGCAGTTCTTC,CASSLVLAGYEQFF
few,TRBV7-9,-,TRBJ2-5,TGTGCCAGCAGCTTAAGTCTGTGGGGACAAGAGACCCAGTACTTC,CASSLSLWGQETQYF
few,TRBV6-2/TRBV6-3,-,TRBJ1-1,TGTGCCAGCAGGCCCACGGTGGGGAACACTGAAGCTTTCTTT,CASRPTVGNTEAFF
few,TRBV24-1,TRBD1,TRBJ1-2,TGTGCCACCAGTGATCCGGGACAGGGACGCGGCTACACCTTC,CATSDPGQGRGYTF
-,TRBV5-1,-,TRBJ2-7,TGCGCCAGCAGCCACTCGGACTGGAGATACGAGCAGTACTTC,CASSHSDWRYEQYF
few,TRBV7-9,-,TRBJ2-7,TGTGCCAGCAGCTCGGGCCCCGCGCGCTACGAGCAGTACTTC,CASSSGPARYEQYF
few,TRBV30,-,TRBJ2-3,TGTGCCTGGACCAGTGGCTTGGGCACAGATACGCAGTATTTT,CAWTSGLGTDTQYF
-,TRBV4-1,-,TRBJ1-1,TGCGCCAGCAGCCAAGACGGGGGGCAAAGCACTGAAGCTTTCTTT,CASSQDGGQSTEAFF
few,TRBV9,-,TRBJ1-2,TGTGCCAGCAGCGTAGGAGACAGATATGGCTACACCTTC,CASSVGDRYGYTF
-,TRBV6-2/TRBV6-3,-,TRBJ2-7,TGTGCCAGCAGTTCCTTGGGGGACACTACCTACGAGCAGTACTTC,CASSSLGDTTYEQYF